These 15 T cell receptor beta chains were all obtained from the same sample, sequenced in a study of cytomegalovirus exposure and HLA in healthy donors. 60 Vbeta and 13 Jbeta primers were used in PCR. Assay used: immunoSEQ multiplex PCR; TCRdb lists only in-frame clones, some missing. The sample shows approximately 210,000 clones, around 73% of them seen only once. Sequencing was carried out using PBMCs. Receptors originate from a woman between 25 and 40 years old in good health and CMV-seropositive.

This chain links TRBV7-3 with TRBJ2-1; TRBD1 matches 7 bases. The V and J ends lost 4 bases and 2 bases, in that order; junction bases with no gene match: 5. The germline CDR1 and CDR2 sequences are SGHTA and FQGTGA. This CDR3 region has 15 residues. Here the CDR3 DNA reads TGTGCCAGCAGCTCCGACAGGGCACCCTACAATGAGCAGTTCTTC. The encoded protein is CASSSDRAPYNEQFF.

This clone was detected a few times. The chain combines TRBV13 with TRBJ1-4; D unclear. CDR3 length equals 13 residues. Germline V gives CDR1 PRHDT, CDR2 FYEKMQ (reference sequence). Trimming left V 6 bases short and J 8 bases short, with 13 bases between. CDR3 protein: CASRRYREEKLFF. The CDR3 bases are TGTGCCAGCAGGCGGTACCGGGAAGAAAAACTGTTTTTT.

This chain connects TRBV7-2 to TRBJ1-2, with TRBD1 matching over 9 bases. V lost 5 bases, J lost 7 bases, and 8 bases stayed unmatched. Germline CDR1 and CDR2: SGHTA and FQGNSA. The CDR3 contains 14 residues. CDR3 protein: CASSAKGQGFGYTF. The CDR3 region has the DNA TGTGCCAGCAGCGCAAAGGGACAGGGATTTGGCTACACCTTC. Looking up the rest from reference TRBV7-2 and TRBJ1-2 gives the full variable domain: GAGVSQSPSNKVTEKGKDVELRCDPISGHTALYWYRQSLGQGLEFLIYFQGNSAPDKSGLPSDRFSAERTGGSVSTLTIQRTQQEDSAVYLCASSAKGQGFGYTFGSGTRLTVV.

The rearrangement uses TRBV5-1 and TRBJ1-1, with TRBD1 as a possible D gene (5 bases). CDR3 length: 14 amino acids. Trimming shortened V by 4 bases and J by 2 bases, and 12 bases separated the two germline ends. The germline CDR1 and CDR2 sequences are SGHRS and YFSETQ. For the CDR3, the DNA is TGCGCCAGCAGCCCGACCGACAGTAACACTGAAGCTTTCTTT. Protein product: CASSPTDSNTEAFF.

V usage is TRBV29-1 and J usage is TRBJ1-5; 8 positions match TRBD1. The CDR3 totals 13 residues. Germline V gives CDR1 SQVTM, CDR2 ANQGSEA. The trim removed 6 bases at V and 6 bases at J, leaving 7 bases unmatched. The CDR3 is CSVRQGSSQPQHF. CDR3 DNA sequence: TGCAGCGTCCGACAGGGGAGTAGTCAGCCCCAGCATTTT.

There are a few counts of this clone. The rearrangement uses TRBV19 and TRBJ1-5, with 7 bases lining up with TRBD1. Germline lookup yields CDR1 LNHDA and CDR2 SQIVND (reference sequence). The ends lost 7 bases at V and 4 bases at J; junction bases unmatched: 7. The CDR3 spans 14 residues. The CDR3 sequence is CASTNTGANQPQHF. The CDR3 bases are TGTGCCAGTACCAATACAGGGGCAAATCAGCCCCAGCATTTT.

The chain recombines TRBV25-1 with TRBJ1-6, with D possibly matching TRBD1 (5 bases). The length of the CDR3 is 15 residues. Trimming took 2 bases from V and 3 from J, leaving 8 bases between them. CDR1 and CDR2 (germline): MGHDK, SYGVNS. The CDR3 DNA reads TGTGCCAGCAGTGAAGGGGCAGGCTATAATTCACCCCTCCACTTT. Its translation is CASSEGAGYNSPLHF.

This CDR3 is CASSLLHGGNEKLFF. Written as DNA, the CDR3 is TGTGCCAGCAGCTTATTACACGGGGGTAATGAAAAACTGTTTTTT. This chain connects TRBV5-6 to TRBJ1-4; D perhaps matches TRBD1 (5 bases). The CDR3 covers 15 residues. Trimming left V 2 bases short and J 4 bases short, with 12 bases between. CDR1 is SGHDT and CDR2 is YYEEEE in the germline V gene.

This clone has more than one count but fewer than ten. The chain links TRBV5-1 to TRBJ2-7; no firm D call. Germline CDR1 reads SGHRS; CDR2 reads YFSETQ. Trimming took 1 base from V and 1 from J, leaving 9 bases between them. The CDR3 covers 14 residues. The chain's CDR3 is CASSLSAKSYEQYF. The CDR3, as DNA: TGCGCCAGCAGCTTGTCAGCGAAGTCCTACGAGCAGTACTTC.

The chain couples TRBV6-5 to TRBJ1-4; D may be TRBD1 (5 bases). Germline assignment: CDR1 MNHEY and CDR2 SVGAGI. The CDR3 consists of 14 residues. V was pared by 9 bases and J by 3 bases, with 14 bases between. CDR3 in amino acids: CASRGSVANEKLFF. Here the CDR3 DNA reads TGTGCCAGTAGGGGATCGGTGGCTAATGAAAAACTGTTTTTT.

The chain has TRBV5-4 and TRBJ2-7; D might be TRBD2 (5 bases). Trimming removed 0 bases at V and 5 bases at J, with 15 bases between. Germline V gene sequence: CDR1 SGHNT, CDR2 YYREEE (reference sequence). CDR3 length equals 15 residues. The DNA of the CDR3 is TGTGCCAGCAGCTTGGATTCTAGCTTCCCCCACGAGCAGTACTTC. Translated: CASSLDSSFPHEQYF.

The chain has TRBV25-1 and TRBJ1-4, with D perhaps matching TRBD1 (6 bases). The CDR3 sequence is 14 residues long. V was clipped by 4 bases and J by 8 bases, with 14 bases between them. CDR1 MGHDK and CDR2 SYGVNS come from the germline V gene. This CDR3 is CASSGGTRDEKLFF. CDR3 DNA sequence: TGTGCCAGCAGTGGGGGGACAAGGGACGAAAAACTGTTTTTT.

A few counts support this clone. The rearrangement links TRBV19 to TRBJ1-4; D gene unclear. The ends were cut back, 4 bases at V and 0 bases at J, with 9 bases in the middle. The CDR3 sequence is 15 residues long. Germline CDR1 and CDR2: LNHDA and SQIVND (reference sequence). The CDR3 loop is CASSNHRATNEKLFF. The CDR3 DNA follows: TGTGCCAGTAGTAACCACAGAGCAACTAATGAAAAACTGTTTTTT.

The chain has TRBV28 and TRBJ1-1, with 8 bases fitting TRBD1. J was trimmed by 0 bases and V by 3 bases; bases with no gene match: 6. This CDR3 is built from 16 residues. CDR1 and CDR2 from the germline V gene are MDHEN and SYDVKM. CDR3: CASSFVQGAMNTEAFF. In DNA form, the CDR3 reads TGTGCCAGCAGTTTTGTCCAGGGGGCAATGAACACTGAAGCTTTCTTT.

The rearrangement links TRBV28 to TRBJ2-3, with 9 bases matching TRBD1. CDR3 length: 15 residues. J gave up 3 bases and V 9 bases, and 10 bases lay outside the gene matches. The germline V gene encodes CDR1 MDHEN and CDR2 SYDVKM. In nucleotides, the CDR3 is TGTGCCAGTAAAACCGGGACAGGGATAACAGATACGCAGTATTTT. This gives the protein CASKTGTGITDTQYF.